One sample yielded the 17 T cell receptor beta chains listed below, sequenced in a study of tumor-infiltrating lymphocytes in primary liver carcinoma. TCR beta cDNA was reverse-transcribed from roughly 520 ng of total RNA. The reaction used a constant-region primer and ProtoScript II reverse transcriptase. Modified slightly, ARM-PCR produced TCR beta libraries over three nested multiplex PCR rounds. TRBV1-TRBV30 forward primers paired with a C-beta reverse primer were used in the first two PCR rounds, which ran about 11 cycles each. Each CDR3 protein is one row after TCRdb ran MiXCR on the multiplex PCR reads. The sample lists around 100,000 distinct CDR3 sequences; under 70% were seen once. The tissue used was unsorted bulk material of roughly 17-31 mg. RNA and DNA were co-extracted from it with the AllPrep DNA/RNA mini kit. Sequenced input: liver tumor tissue from sampling region 2. The subset here: tumor region T2, inferior pole. Receptor source: a woman aged 60-75 years with primary liver carcinoma and hepatitis B virus infection.

The V gene is TRBV4-2, the J gene TRBJ1-2; D may be TRBD1 (6 bases). CDR1 is LGHNA, CDR2 YNFKEQ, per germline. Trimming cost V 10 bases and J 6 bases, with 27 bases left between them. The CDR3 has 16 amino acids. The CDR3 loop reads CATRQEQGNWLNGYTF. The CDR3 nucleotides read TGTGCCACCAGGCAAGAACAGGGAAATTGGCTTAATGGCTACACCTTC.

Comments on this clonotype: This may arise from a read error, as a much more abundant clone is one base away. Here the CDR3 omits its conserved ending phenylalanine or tryptophan, so a read error is the likely source. The chain has TRBV28 and TRBJ1-1; no firm D call. Germline V gene lookup returns CDR1 MDHEN and CDR2 SYDVKM. The CDR3 has 14 amino acids. The V end lost 7 bases, the J end lost 4 bases, and 16 bases lay between the germline ends. For the CDR3, the DNA is TGTGCCAGCACCAGGCGAGCACCGGTCACTGAAGCTTTCATT. Its protein is CASTRRAPVTEAFI.

As to this clonotype: A much bigger clone sits one base away, suggesting this may be a read error. V usage is TRBV13 and J usage is TRBJ1-5; D is undetermined. This CDR3 has 12 amino acids. Per the germline V gene, CDR1 is PRHDT and CDR2 is FYEKMQ (reference sequence). The CDR3 sequence is CASSLHNQPHHF. The CDR3 DNA sequence: TGTGCCAGCAGCCTTCACAATCAGCCCCACCATTTT. Using reference TRBV13 and TRBJ1-5 for the parts outside the CDR3, the full variable domain is AAGVIQSPRHLIKEKRETATLKCYPIPRHDTVYWYQQGPGQDPQFLISFYEKMQSDKGSIPDRFSAQQFSDYHSELNMSSLELGDSALYFCASSLHNQPHHFGDGTRLSIL.

This clonotype has at least ten counts. At one of its ends the junction is not consistent with the germline gene, which may arise from a read error. The V gene is TRBV6-1, the J gene TRBJ2-3; 10 positions match TRBD2. Looked up from germline, CDR1 is MNHNS and CDR2 is SASEGT. The CDR3 spans 12 residues. The CDR3 nucleotides are TGTGCCAGCAGCGAACAGCGGGAGGGCGTGAATTTT. It yields the protein CASSEQREGVNF.

Points on this clonotype: This may come from a read error, since a much larger clone is one base off. The J gene is TRBJ2-2, the V gene TRBV5-4; 7 nucleotides match TRBD2. The junction had 11 bases not matched to a gene; V was cut back by 1 base and J by 5 bases. The V gene's germline CDR1 is SGHNT and CDR2 YYREEE (reference sequence). The CDR3 runs 17 residues. The CDR3 DNA follows: TGTGCCAGCAGCTTGAATCTGGGCGGGAGAGCAACCGGGGAGCTGTTTTTT. This translates into CASSLNLGGRATGELFF.

With respect to this clonotype: Because the CDR3 is missing its conserved closing phenylalanine or tryptophan, this is likely a read error. The limits of the CDR3 on the DNA are not certain, so only TCRdb's listed CDR3 is given. V is TRBV11-3 and J is TRBJ2-7; the table calls TRBD2, which could not be checked here. The CDR3 has 17 amino acids, counting both end residues. Germline CDR1 is SGHNT and CDR2 is YENEEA. The CDR3 loop is CASSPDRAGLGTYEQCL.

This clonotype was recorded once. Compared with germline, one end of the junction differs, possibly owing to a read error. The rearrangement joins TRBV5-4 to TRBJ2-2; the match to TRBD2 covers 12 bases. In germline, CDR1 is SGHNT, CDR2 YYREEE (reference sequence). The CDR3 is 16 residues long. In DNA, the CDR3 is TGTACCAGCAGCTGGGGACTAGCGGGCGTCACCGGGGAGCTGTTTTTT. Protein product: CTSSWGLAGVTGELFF. Supplemented by reference TRBV5-4 and TRBJ2-2, the full variable domain reads ETGVTQSPTHLIKTRGQQVTLRCSSQSGHNTVSWYQQALGQGPQFIFQYYREEENGRGNFPPRFSGLQFPNYSSELNVNALELDDSALYLCTSSWGLAGVTGELFFGEGSRLTVL.

Details on this clonotype: Compared with germline, one end of the junction differs, possibly owing to a read error. The chain combines TRBV11-2 with TRBJ2-5; the D is unclear. The germline gives CDR1 SGHAT, CDR2 FQNNGV. The CDR3 contains 16 residues. In nucleotides, the CDR3 is TGCACCAGCAGCCCCTATGGCTGGAGAACACAAGAGACCCAGTACTTC. Encoded protein: CTSSPYGWRTQETQYF.

This clonotype was observed a single time. This may be a read error: a much more frequent sequence differs by one nucleotide. The chain recombines TRBV5-1 with TRBJ2-1; 13 bases align to TRBD2. The CDR3 spans 15 residues. Per germline, CDR1 SGHRS and CDR2 YFSETQ. The trim removed 4 bases at V and 9 bases at J, leaving 7 bases unmatched. The CDR3 coding sequence is TGCGCCAGCAGCCCGGGGACTAGCGGGAATGCTGAGCAGTTCTTC. It is translated as CASSPGTSGNAEQFF.

The chain joins TRBV28 to TRBJ1-5, with D possibly being TRBD1 (6 bases). V lost 6 bases and J lost 3, with 15 bases in between. The CDR3 totals 15 residues. The germline V gene encodes CDR1 MDHEN and CDR2 SYDVKM. CDR3 sequence reads: CASRIGGFVNQPQHF. The DNA of the CDR3 is TGTGCCAGCAGGATAGGGGGTTTCGTCAATCAGCCCCAGCATTTT.

To note about this clonotype: The junction does not match germline at one end; this may be a read error. The chain has TRBV5-6 and TRBJ2-7; D remains unclear. The germline V gene encodes CDR1 SGHDT and CDR2 YYEEEE. CDR3 length: 14 amino acids. In DNA form, the CDR3 reads TGTGTCAGCAGCTTTGCAGCGAGATGTTACGAGCAGTACTTC. Its protein product is CVSSFAARCYEQYF. Looking up the rest from reference TRBV5-6 and TRBJ2-7 gives the full variable domain: DAGVTQSPTHLIKTRGQQVTLRCSPKSGHDTVSWYQQALGQGPQFIFQYYEEEERQRGNFPDRFSGHQFPNYSSELNVNALLLGDSALYLCVSSFAARCYEQYFGPGTRLTVT.

Remarks on this clonotype: A read error may account for a junction end that differs from germline. J is TRBJ2-4 and V is TRBV4-2; 12 bases map to TRBD2. The CDR3 consists of 18 residues. Germline assignment: CDR1 LGHNA and CDR2 YNFKEQ. CDR3 nucleotides: TGTGCCAGCAACCAAACGACTAGCGGGAGTTTAGCCAAAAGCATTCAGTACTTC. It encodes CASNQTTSGSLAKSIQYF.

The chain employs TRBV7-9 and TRBJ2-3, with TRBD2 matching 9 bases. The CDR3 covers 16 residues. Per the germline V gene, CDR1 is SEHNR and CDR2 is FQNEAQ (reference sequence). After removal of 1 base from V and 2 bases from J, the junction contained 4 bases not matched to a gene. CDR3 residues: CASSLGASGITDTQYF. CDR3 sequence (DNA): TGTGCCAGCAGCTTAGGGGCTAGCGGGATCACAGATACGCAGTATTTT. The full variable domain, in which reference TRBV7-9 and TRBJ2-3 provide the parts outside the CDR3, is DTGVSQNPRHKITKRGQNVTFRCDPISEHNRLYWYRQTLGQGPEFLTYFQNEAQLEKSRLLSDRFSAERPKGSFSTLEIQRTEQGDSAMYLCASSLGASGITDTQYFGPGTRLTVL.

Notes on this clonotype: The germline gene is not matched at one end of the junction; a read error may be the cause. The chain recombines TRBV6-5 with TRBJ2-2; 8 nucleotides agree with TRBD1. The V gene's germline CDR1 is MNHEY and CDR2 SVGAGI. The CDR3 is 16 amino acids. CDR3 coding DNA: TGTGGCAGCAGTTACGCGGAGACAGGGGTCACCGGGGAGCTGTTTTTT. Translation: CGSSYAETGVTGELFF.

The V call is TRBV11-2, the J call TRBJ2-5; either TRBD1 or TRBD2 may fit D (5 bases each). With 1 base removed from V and 2 bases from J, the gap between germline ends came to 11 bases. The CDR3 is made up of 15 amino acids. Germline V CDR1 and CDR2: SGHAT, FQNNGV. CDR3 nucleotide sequence: TGTGCCAGCAGCTTAGTTCTATGGGGGCAAGAGACCCAGTACTTC. Protein sequence: CASSLVLWGQETQYF.

The chain has TRBV7-8 and TRBJ2-2; D is possibly TRBD2 (6 bases). V lost 5 bases to trimming and J lost 5 bases, with 18 bases between them. This CDR3 comprises 16 residues. CDR1 and CDR2 (germline): SGHVS, FQNEAQ. In DNA, the CDR3 is TGTGCCAGCAGCACCTTAACGGGAGAAAGTACCGGGGAGCTGTTTTTT. Its translation is CASSTLTGESTGELFF.

This chain uses TRBV9 with TRBJ2-3; tentatively, D is TRBD1 (6 bases). Matching the DNA end better, TRBJ1-5 makes the J call doubtful. The CDR3 runs to 14 residues. From germline, CDR1 is SGDLS and CDR2 YYNGEE. CDR3 DNA: TGTGCCAGCAGCGTAGTCGGGACAACAGATACGCAGCATTTT. Protein: CASSVVGTTDTQHF.